A selection of T cell receptor beta chains follows, all from one sample in a study of CD8 T cells in ankylosing spondylitis. Each CDR3 protein gets one entry after TCRdb re-called the 5' RACE reads with MiXCR. The sample has 200,000 to 250,000 distinct CDR3 sequences; under 35% are singletons. The sequenced sample consisted of blood, either unsorted or a sorted T cell fraction (not recorded which). The receptors shown here come from a male donor with ankylosing spondylitis or in good health (not recorded which). Each CDR3 is given with its conserved first and last residue. A D gene is named only where the DNA matches it firmly. Size is omitted from some rows. Given values are once, few, many or a class for expanded clones.

clone size,D gene,V gene,J gene,CDR3 length,CDR3 protein,CDR3 DNA
-,TRBD2,TRBV20-1,TRBJ2-2,18,CSARGSPGLAGYTGELFF,TGCAGTGCTAGAGGGTCACCGGGACTAGCGGGGTACACCGGGGAGCTGTTTTTT
-,-,TRBV10-3,TRBJ2-7,12,CAISGGVNEQYF,TGTGCCATCAGTGGAGGGGTGAACGAGCAGTACTTC
-,TRBD2,TRBV4-1,TRBJ2-1,18,CASSQVDMGLAGANEQFF,TGCGCCAGCAGCCAAGTCGACATGGGACTAGCGGGGGCCAATGAGCAGTTCTTC
-,-,TRBV5-1,TRBJ2-3,14,CASSLNLAPDTQYF,TGCGCCAGCAGCTTGAATCTAGCCCCAGATACGCAGTATTTT
-,-,TRBV6-5,TRBJ1-1,14,CASQLDSFATEAFF,TGTGCCAGCCAGTTAGATAGCTTCGCCACTGAAGCTTTCTTT
-,-,TRBV7-2,TRBJ1-6,14,CASSFLDGNSPLHF,TGTGCCAGCAGCTTCCTAGACGGGAATTCACCCCTCCACTTT
-,-,TRBV7-2,TRBJ2-1,14,CASSPRRLSDEQFF,TGTGCCAGCAGCCCGAGGAGGTTATCGGATGAGCAGTTCTTC
-,-,TRBV5-1,TRBJ1-4,14,CASSLGASNEKLFF,TGCGCCAGCAGCTTGGGGGCATCTAATGAAAAACTGTTTTTT
few,-,TRBV6-1,TRBJ2-1,11,CASEEFDEQFF,TGTGCCAGCGAAGAGTTTGATGAGCAGTTCTTC
once,-,TRBV7-9,TRBJ2-6,15,CASSLARDGANVLTF,TGTGCCAGCAGCTTAGCAAGGGACGGGGCCAACGTCCTGACTTTC
-,-,TRBV9,TRBJ2-7,14,CASSKRGVGDEQYF,TGTGCCAGCAGTAAGAGGGGGGTCGGAGACGAGCAGTACTTC
-,TRBD2,TRBV24-1,TRBJ2-2,15,CATSEAGGATGELFF,TGTGCCACCAGTGAGGCGGGGGGGGCCACCGGGGAGCTGTTTTTT
-,TRBD1,TRBV7-2,TRBJ1-6,16,CASSLIFRQGDSPLHF,TGTGCCAGCAGCTTAATTTTCCGGCAGGGGGATTCACCCCTCCACTTT
few,-,TRBV12-3/TRBV12-4,TRBJ2-4,13,CASSRPPGNIQYF,TGTGCCAGCAGTCGACCGCCTGGAAACATTCAGTACTTC
-,-,TRBV5-1,TRBJ2-7,14,CASSLDGGPYEQYF,TGCGCCAGCAGCTTGGATGGGGGGCCCTACGAGCAGTACTTC
-,TRBD1,TRBV10-3,TRBJ2-5,13,CAIRDRVKETQYF,TGTGCCATCAGGGACAGGGTCAAAGAGACCCAGTACTTC
few,-,TRBV12-3/TRBV12-4,TRBJ2-3,14,CASSALGGGDTQYF,TGTGCCAGCAGTGCCCTCGGAGGAGGGGATACGCAGTATTTT
few,TRBD1,TRBV20-1,TRBJ2-5,17,CSARDGQGAGGRETQYF,TGCAGTGCTAGAGACGGACAGGGAGCGGGTGGGAGAGAGACCCAGTACTTC